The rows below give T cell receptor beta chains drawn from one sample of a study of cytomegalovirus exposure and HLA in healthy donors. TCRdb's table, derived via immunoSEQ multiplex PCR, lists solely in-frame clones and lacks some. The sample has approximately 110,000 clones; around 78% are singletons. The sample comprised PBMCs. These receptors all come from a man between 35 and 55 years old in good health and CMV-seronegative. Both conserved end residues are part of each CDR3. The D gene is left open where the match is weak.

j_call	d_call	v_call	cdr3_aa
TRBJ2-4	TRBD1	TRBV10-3	CAISDSDSRGDSQYF
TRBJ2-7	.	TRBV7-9	CASSSPDTASYEQYF
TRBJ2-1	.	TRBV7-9	CASSLERGGSLAQFF
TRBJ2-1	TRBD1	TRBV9	CASSGGGAGTQNNEQFF
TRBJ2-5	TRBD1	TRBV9	CASSPGQGLETQYF
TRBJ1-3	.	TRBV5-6	CASSLAGRSRGNTIYF
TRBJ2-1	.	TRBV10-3	CAVNSGRGYNEQFF
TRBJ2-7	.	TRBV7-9	CASSDMGRLGQYF
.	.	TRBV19	CASSPGTVSYEQYF
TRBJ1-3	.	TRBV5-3	CPPSAANSGNTIYF
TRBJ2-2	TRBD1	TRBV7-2	CASNPRGQGTGELFF
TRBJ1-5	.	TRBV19	CASSTQGLLTNQPQHF
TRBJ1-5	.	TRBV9	CASSVGGVQPQHF
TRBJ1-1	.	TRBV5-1	CASKSKGANTEAFF
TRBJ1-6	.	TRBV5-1	CASSLGGDSYNSPLHF
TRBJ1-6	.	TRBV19	CASSMGLGTTPNSPLHF
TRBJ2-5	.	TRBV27	CASSLRARPNVYQETQYF
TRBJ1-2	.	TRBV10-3	CAIMYSDGYTF
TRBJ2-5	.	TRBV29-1	CSVTRSGGGEETQYF
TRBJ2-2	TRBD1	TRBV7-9	CSSSLLGGLNTGELFF
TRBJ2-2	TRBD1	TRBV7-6	CASSSNRGTGELFF
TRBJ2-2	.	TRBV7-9	CASSYSAGVGELFF
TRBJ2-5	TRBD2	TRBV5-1	CASRAGGQETQYF
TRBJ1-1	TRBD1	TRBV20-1	CSARWGQAFF
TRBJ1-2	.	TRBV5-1	CASSHGGADYGYTF
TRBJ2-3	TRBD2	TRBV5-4	CASRSGTSAGDTQYF
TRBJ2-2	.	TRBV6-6	CASSNTGGGNTGELFF
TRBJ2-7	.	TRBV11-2	CASSRYNQIYEQYF
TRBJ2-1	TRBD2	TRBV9	CASSTNRGGLYNEQFF
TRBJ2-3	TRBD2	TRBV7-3	CASSSLAGGIDTQYF
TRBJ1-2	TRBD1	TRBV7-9	CASSSPGQGYGYTF
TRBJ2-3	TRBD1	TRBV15	CATSRRQGTDTQYF
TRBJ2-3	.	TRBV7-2	CASSPWLRAVDTQYF
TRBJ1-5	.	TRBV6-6	CASSYWGVNVNQPQHF
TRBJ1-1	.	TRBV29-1	CSVGQGNTEAFF
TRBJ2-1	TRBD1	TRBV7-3	CASSLGGQGNNEQFF
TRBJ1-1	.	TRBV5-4	CASSLVMNTEAFF
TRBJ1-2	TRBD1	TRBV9	CASSSNPGTGEFGYTF
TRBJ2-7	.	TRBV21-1	CASPNMFSYEQYF
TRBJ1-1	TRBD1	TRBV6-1	CASSEPDRVATEAFF
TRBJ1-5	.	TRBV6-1	CASSTAGVKQPQHF
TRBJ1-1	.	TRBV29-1	CSAAVTQAEAFF
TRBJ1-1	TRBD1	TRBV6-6	CASSSDRDTEAFF
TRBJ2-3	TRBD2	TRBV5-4	CASSSWTSDDTQYF
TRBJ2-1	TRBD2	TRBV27	CASSFALAGGLYNEQFF
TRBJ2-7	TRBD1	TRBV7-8	CASSPRAGTELYEQYF
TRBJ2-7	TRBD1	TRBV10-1	CASRVSGPGQGAYEQYF
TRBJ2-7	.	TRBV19	CASSPAGNAYEQYF
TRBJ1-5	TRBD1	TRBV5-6	CASSLKTGRQPQHF
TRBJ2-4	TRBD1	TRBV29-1	CSVEATDRKNIQYF